This TCR beta chain was captured by sequencing in a study of T cells after yellow fever vaccination. Per the germline V gene, CDR1 is SGDLS and CDR2 is YYNGEE. With 7 bases clipped from V and 7 bases from J, the junction kept 1 base outside the gene matches. The CDR3 runs 11 residues. TCRdb analysed the 5' RACE reads with MiXCR anew, one entry per CDR3 protein. The data contain under 600,000 distinct CDR3 sequences, 21% of them singletons. The chain couples TRBV9 to TRBJ2-2; TRBD2 agrees at 7 bases. The TCR was taken from a man younger than 30 who received the YFV17D yellow fever vaccine. The specimen was PBMCs, collected about 21 days after the first yellow fever vaccination. CDR3 in DNA: TGTGCCAGCGCGGGGGTCGGGGAGCTGTTTTTT. This encodes CASAGVGELFF.